These 2 T cell receptor beta chains share one sample of origin, sequenced in a study of CD8 T cells in ankylosing spondylitis. Each CDR3 protein is one row after TCRdb ran MiXCR on the 5' RACE reads. The sample shows fewer than 150,000 distinct CDR3 sequences, 5.5% to 7.5% of them seen only once. The sequenced material came from blood, either unsorted or a sorted T cell fraction (not recorded which). The receptors originated from a female donor with ankylosing spondylitis or in good health (not recorded which).

This clonotype has at least ten counts. The genes are TRBV12-3 or TRBV12-4 and TRBJ1-6, with D perhaps TRBD1 (6 bases). V dropped 2 bases and J dropped 15 bases, with 14 bases sitting between them. This CDR3 is 13 amino acids long. CDR3 in DNA: TGTGCCAGCAGTTTAAGGGGCCGACAGGACCTCCACTTT. Translation: CASSLRGRQDLHF.

The chain employs TRBV5-8 and TRBJ1-1; possible D gene TRBD1, 6 bases. Trimming pared 3 bases from V and 3 bases from J, leaving 12 bases between. This CDR3 region has 14 residues. CDR1 and CDR2 (germline): SGHTS, YDEGEE. CDR3 amino acids: CASSYSRTDTEAFF. For the CDR3, the DNA is TGTGCCAGCAGCTACAGTAGGACAGACACTGAAGCTTTCTTT.